This TCR beta chain originates from a study of cytomegalovirus exposure and HLA in healthy donors. This CDR3 spans 14 amino acids. V shed 5 bases and J 1 base; nucleotides not matched to a gene: 5. Germline lookup yields CDR1 SGHTA and CDR2 FQGNSA. About this clone: Its matching antigen is unknown.

Findings of the study overall: A list of 150 to 200 TCR beta chains associated with cytomegalovirus was given. A later analysis reportedly found fewer N-insertions in an Asian-associated ancestry cluster than the approximately 670-donor mean.

13 Jbeta primers and 60 Vbeta primers were used for the PCR. Clones were read by immunoSEQ multiplex PCR, and TCRdb kept only the in-frame ones, dropping some. The sample lists approximately 140,000 clones, over 70% occurring once. This receptor was identified in a woman in her forties in good health and CMV-seronegative. Sequenced: PBMCs. This chain joins TRBV7-2 and TRBJ2-7; 7 nucleotides line up with TRBD1. CDR3 in amino acids: CASSAYRGSYEQYF. CDR3 in DNA: TGTGCCAGCAGCGCTTACAGGGGATCCTACGAGCAGTACTTC.